Only a few counts were recorded for the clone carrying this T cell receptor (beta chain). Its target is not known. The data were obtained in a study of cytomegalovirus exposure and HLA in healthy donors. The donors, nominally healthy at sampling, likely had unrecorded immune exposures. Germline V lookup: CDR1 SGHRS, CDR2 YFSETQ. The V and J ends lost 8 bases and 1 base respectively, with 16 bases between them. This CDR3 contains 15 residues. The PCR contained 60 Vbeta and 13 Jbeta primers. Assay: immunoSEQ multiplex PCR; the TCRdb copy retains only in-frame clones and omits some. The repertoire holds fewer than 150,000 clones, with roughly 80% as singletons. Findings and caveats of the study: The study put 150 or so TCR beta chains on its list as cytomegalovirus-associated. With further analysis later on, most CMV-associated TCR beta chains appeared HLA-restricted. It was assumed in the presence/absence analyses that sequencing depth was roughly uniform across donors.

Sequencing was performed on PBMCs. The chain has TRBV5-1 and TRBJ1-5; D gene unclear. The sequence derives from a female donor in good health and CMV-seronegative. Here the CDR3 reads CASKGEAPSNQPQHF. The CDR3 coding sequence is TGCGCCAGTAAAGGAGAAGCTCCCAGCAATCAGCCCCAGCATTTT.